Listed here is a single TCR beta chain. These data come from a study of blood T cell repertoires in COVID-19. This CDR3 has 22 amino acids. Trimming removed 6 bases from V and 1 base from J; junction bases left unmatched: 24. CDR1 and CDR2 (germline): MNHNY, SVGAGI (reference sequence). Assay used: immunoSEQ multiplex PCR; TCRdb lists only in-frame clones, some missing. The repertoire holds fewer than 80,000 clones, with approximately 89% as singletons. The chain uses TRBV6-6 and TRBJ2-6; 7 nucleotides align to TRBD2. The TCR comes from a woman aged 45-65 years with active COVID-19. Sequenced material: peripheral blood. This chain's CDR3 is CASSSRPHRREEIRSGANVLTF. DNA for the CDR3: TGTGCCAGCAGCTCCCGACCTCACCGTCGGGAGGAAATACGATCTGGGGCCAACGTCCTGACTTTC.